This TCR beta chain appears in the sequencing data of a study of T cells after yellow fever vaccination. CDR3 length: 17 amino acids. Germline lookup yields CDR1 SGDLS and CDR2 YYNGEE. The V gene end was trimmed by 6 bases and the J gene end by 2 bases; junction bases not matched to a gene: 14. TCRdb redid the calling of the 5' RACE reads with MiXCR, one entry per CDR3 protein. This table holds 300,000 to 450,000 distinct CDR3 sequences, approximately 8% found once. Sequencing was performed on PBMCs, taken 45 days after the first yellow fever vaccination. The chain uses TRBV9 and TRBJ2-5; 9 bases fit TRBD2. The sequence was collected from a young man who received the YFV17D yellow fever vaccine. Here the CDR3 DNA reads TGTGCCAGCACCCCGCGGGAGGGGGAAAGTAGGCAAGAGACCCAGTACTTC. It specifies CASTPREGESRQETQYF.